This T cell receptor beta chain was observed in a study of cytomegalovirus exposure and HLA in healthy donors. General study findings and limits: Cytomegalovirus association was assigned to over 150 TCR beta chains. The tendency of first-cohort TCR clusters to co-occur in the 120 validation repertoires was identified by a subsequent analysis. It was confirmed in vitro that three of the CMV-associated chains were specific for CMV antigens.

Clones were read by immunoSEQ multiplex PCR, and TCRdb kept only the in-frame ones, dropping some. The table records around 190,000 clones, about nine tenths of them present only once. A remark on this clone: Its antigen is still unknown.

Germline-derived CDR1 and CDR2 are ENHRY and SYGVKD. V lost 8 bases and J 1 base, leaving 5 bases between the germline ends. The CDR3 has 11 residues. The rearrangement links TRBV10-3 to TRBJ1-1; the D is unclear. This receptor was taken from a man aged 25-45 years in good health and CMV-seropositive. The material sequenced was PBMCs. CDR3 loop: CAIRENTEAFF. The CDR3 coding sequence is TGTGCCATCCGGGAGAACACTGAAGCTTTCTTT.